This T cell receptor beta chain emerged from a study of blood T cell repertoires in COVID-19. Whole-study context: The origin of the acute and convalescent COVID-19 samples was the United States, Italy and Spain.

Trimming took off 6 bases at V and 4 bases at J, with 11 bases between the two ends. This CDR3 comprises 14 residues. Germline CDR1 and CDR2: SGHDT and YYEEEE. Produced via immunoSEQ multiplex PCR; TCRdb's table is partial and in-frame only. Found here are 150,000 to 200,000 clones, roughly 87% of them singletons; the top ten hold 11%. The sequence derives from a man aged 50-59 years who had recovered from COVID-19. Sequencing input: PBMCs or T cells enriched from blood (not recorded which). The rearrangement uses TRBV5-6 and TRBJ2-6, with a tentative D call TRBD2 (6 bases). The CDR3, as DNA: TGTGCCAGCAAATGGGGGGAAGGGGCCAACGTCCTGACTTTC. Its translation: CASKWGEGANVLTF.